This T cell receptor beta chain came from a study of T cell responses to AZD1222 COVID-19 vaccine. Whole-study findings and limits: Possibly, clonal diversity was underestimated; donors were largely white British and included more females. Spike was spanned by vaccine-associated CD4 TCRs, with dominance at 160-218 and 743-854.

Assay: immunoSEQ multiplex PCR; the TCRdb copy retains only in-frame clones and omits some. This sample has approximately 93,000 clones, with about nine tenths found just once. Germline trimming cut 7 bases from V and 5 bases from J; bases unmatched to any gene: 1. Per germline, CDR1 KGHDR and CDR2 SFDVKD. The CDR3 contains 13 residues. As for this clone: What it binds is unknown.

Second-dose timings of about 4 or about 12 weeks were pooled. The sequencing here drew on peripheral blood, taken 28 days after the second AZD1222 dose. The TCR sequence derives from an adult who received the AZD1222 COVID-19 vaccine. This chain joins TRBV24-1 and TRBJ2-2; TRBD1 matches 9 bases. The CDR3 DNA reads TGTGCCACCAGGGGACAGGGTACCGGGGAGCTGTTTTTT. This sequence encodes CATRGQGTGELFF.